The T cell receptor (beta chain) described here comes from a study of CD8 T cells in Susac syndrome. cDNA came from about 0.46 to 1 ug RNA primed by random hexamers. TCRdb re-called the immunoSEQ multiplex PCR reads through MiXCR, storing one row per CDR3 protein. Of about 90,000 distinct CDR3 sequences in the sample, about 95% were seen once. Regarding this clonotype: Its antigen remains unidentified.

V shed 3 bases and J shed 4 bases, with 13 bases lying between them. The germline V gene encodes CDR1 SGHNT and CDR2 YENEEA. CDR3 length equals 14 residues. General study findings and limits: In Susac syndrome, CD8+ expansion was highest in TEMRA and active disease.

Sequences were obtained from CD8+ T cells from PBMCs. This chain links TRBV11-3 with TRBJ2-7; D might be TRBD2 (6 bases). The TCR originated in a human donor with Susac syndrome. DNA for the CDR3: TGTGCCAGCAGCTTCCCGGGAGCCGTATACGAGCAGTACTTC. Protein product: CASSFPGAVYEQYF.